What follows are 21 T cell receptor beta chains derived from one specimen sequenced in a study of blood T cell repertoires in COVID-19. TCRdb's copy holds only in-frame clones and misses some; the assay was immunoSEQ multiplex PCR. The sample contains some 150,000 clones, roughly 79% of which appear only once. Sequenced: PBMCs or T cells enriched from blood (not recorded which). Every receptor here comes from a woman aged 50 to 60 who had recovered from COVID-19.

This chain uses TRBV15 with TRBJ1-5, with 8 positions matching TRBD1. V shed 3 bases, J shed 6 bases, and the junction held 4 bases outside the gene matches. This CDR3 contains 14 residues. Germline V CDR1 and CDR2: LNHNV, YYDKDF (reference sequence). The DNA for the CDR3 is TGTGCCACCAGCAGGGACAGGGTGGGTCAGCCCCAGCATTTT. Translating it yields CATSRDRVGQPQHF.

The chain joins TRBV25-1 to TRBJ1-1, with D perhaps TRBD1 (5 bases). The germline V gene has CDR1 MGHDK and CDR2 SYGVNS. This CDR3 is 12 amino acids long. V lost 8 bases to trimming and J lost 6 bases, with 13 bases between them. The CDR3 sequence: CASAGLGSEAFF. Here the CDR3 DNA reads TGTGCCAGCGCGGGACTGGGCTCTGAAGCTTTCTTT.

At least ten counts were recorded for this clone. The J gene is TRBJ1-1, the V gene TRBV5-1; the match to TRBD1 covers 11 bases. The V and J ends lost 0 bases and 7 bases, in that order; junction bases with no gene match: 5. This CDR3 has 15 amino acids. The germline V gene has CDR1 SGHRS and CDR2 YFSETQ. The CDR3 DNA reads TGCGCCAGCAGCTTGGGGACAGGGGGCGCGAATGAAGCTTTCTTT. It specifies CASSLGTGGANEAFF. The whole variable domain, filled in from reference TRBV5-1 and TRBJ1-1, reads KAGVTQTPRYLIKTRGQQVTLSCSPISGHRSVSWYQQTPGQGLQFLFEYFSETQRNKGNFPGRFSGRQFSNSRSEMNVSTLELGDSALYLCASSLGTGGANEAFFGQGTRLTVV.

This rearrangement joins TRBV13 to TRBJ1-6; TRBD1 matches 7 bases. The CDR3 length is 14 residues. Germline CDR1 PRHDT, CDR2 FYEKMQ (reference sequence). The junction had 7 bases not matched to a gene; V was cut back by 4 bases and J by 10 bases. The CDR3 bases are TGTGCCAGCAGCTACCGGGACAGTGGATCACCCCTCCACTTT. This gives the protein CASSYRDSGSPLHF.

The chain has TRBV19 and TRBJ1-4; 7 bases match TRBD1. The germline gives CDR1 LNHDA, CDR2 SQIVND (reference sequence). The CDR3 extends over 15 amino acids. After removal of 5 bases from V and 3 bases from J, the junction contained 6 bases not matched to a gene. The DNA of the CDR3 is TGTGCCAGTAGTCCCAGGGACAGCCCTAATGAAAAACTGTTTTTT. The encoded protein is CASSPRDSPNEKLFF.

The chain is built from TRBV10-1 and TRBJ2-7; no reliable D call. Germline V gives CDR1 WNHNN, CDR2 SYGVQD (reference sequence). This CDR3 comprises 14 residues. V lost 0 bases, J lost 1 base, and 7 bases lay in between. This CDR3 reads CASSESGRSYEQYF. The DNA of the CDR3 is TGCGCCAGCAGTGAGTCGGGCAGATCCTACGAGCAGTACTTC.

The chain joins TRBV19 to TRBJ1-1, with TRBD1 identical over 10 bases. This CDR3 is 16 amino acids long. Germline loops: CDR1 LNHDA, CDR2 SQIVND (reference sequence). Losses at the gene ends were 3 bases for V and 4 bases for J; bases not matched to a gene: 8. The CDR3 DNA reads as TGTGCCAGTAGTATCGAGACAGGGGGCCGAAGCACTGAAGCTTTCTTT. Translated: CASSIETGGRSTEAFF. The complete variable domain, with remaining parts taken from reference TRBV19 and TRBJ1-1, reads DGGITQSPKYLFRKEGQNVTLSCEQNLNHDAMYWYRQDPGQGLRLIYYSQIVNDFQKGDIAEGYSVSREKKESFPLTVTSAQKNPTAFYLCASSIETGGRSTEAFFGQGTRLTVV.

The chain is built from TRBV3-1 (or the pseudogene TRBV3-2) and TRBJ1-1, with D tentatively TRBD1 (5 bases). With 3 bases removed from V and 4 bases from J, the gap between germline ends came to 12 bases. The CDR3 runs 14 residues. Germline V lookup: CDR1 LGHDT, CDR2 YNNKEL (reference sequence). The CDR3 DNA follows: TGTGCCAGCAGCCAGGTCAGGGCACCCACTGAAGCTTTCTTT. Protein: CASSQVRAPTEAFF.

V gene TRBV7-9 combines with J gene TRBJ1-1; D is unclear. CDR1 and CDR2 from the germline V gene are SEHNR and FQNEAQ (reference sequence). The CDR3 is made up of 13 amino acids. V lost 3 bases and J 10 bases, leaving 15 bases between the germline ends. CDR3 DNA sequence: TGTGCCAGCAGCTTTGTCAGCCCGGCGGGAGCTTTCTTT. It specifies CASSFVSPAGAFF. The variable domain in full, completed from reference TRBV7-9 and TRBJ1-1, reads DTGVSQNPRHKITKRGQNVTFRCDPISEHNRLYWYRQTLGQGPEFLTYFQNEAQLEKSRLLSDRFSAERPKGSFSTLEIQRTEQGDSAMYLCASSFVSPAGAFFGQGTRLTVV.

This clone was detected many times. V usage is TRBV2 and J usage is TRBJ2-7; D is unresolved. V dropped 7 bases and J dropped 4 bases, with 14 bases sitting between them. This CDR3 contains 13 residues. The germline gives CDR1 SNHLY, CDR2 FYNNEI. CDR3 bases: TGTGCCAGCACGCCGCAGCGACTTTACGAGCAGTACTTC. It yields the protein CASTPQRLYEQYF.

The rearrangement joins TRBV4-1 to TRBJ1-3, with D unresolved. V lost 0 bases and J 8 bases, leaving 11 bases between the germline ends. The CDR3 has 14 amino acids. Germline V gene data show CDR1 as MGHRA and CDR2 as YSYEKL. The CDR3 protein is CASSQETSEDTIYF. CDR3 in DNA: TGCGCCAGCAGCCAAGAAACGTCCGAGGACACCATATATTTT.

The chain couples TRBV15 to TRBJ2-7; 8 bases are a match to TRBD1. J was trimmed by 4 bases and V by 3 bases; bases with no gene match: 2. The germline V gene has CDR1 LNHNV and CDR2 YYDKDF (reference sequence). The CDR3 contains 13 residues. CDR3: CATSSTGGYEQYF. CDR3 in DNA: TGTGCCACCAGCAGCACAGGGGGTTACGAGCAGTACTTC.

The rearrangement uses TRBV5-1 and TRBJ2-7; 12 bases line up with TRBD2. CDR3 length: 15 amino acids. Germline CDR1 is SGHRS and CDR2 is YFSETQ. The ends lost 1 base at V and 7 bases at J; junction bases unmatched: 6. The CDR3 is CASSLSTSGSDEQYF. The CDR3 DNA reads TGCGCCAGCAGCTTGTCGACTAGCGGGAGCGATGAGCAGTACTTC.

CDR3 coding DNA: TGTGCCAGCAGTTACTGGGGGCTTAAGGACACTGAAGCTTTCTTT. Protein product: CASSYWGLKDTEAFF. The chain combines TRBV6-5 with TRBJ1-1; a possible D gene is TRBD1 (6 bases). Trimming left V 1 base short and J 3 bases short, with 12 bases between. The CDR3 consists of 15 residues. Germline V gene data show CDR1 as MNHEY and CDR2 as SVGAGI.

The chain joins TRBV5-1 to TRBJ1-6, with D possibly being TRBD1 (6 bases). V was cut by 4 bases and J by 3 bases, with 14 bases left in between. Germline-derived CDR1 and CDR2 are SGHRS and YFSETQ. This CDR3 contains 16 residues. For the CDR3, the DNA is TGCGCCAGCAGCCTCCGGGGGGCTAACTATAATTCACCCCTCCACTTT. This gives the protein CASSLRGANYNSPLHF.

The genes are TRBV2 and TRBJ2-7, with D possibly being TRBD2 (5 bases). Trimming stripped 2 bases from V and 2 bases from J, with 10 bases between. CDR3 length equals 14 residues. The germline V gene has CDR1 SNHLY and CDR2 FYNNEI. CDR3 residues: CASSELSGTYEQYF. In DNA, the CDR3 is TGTGCCAGCAGTGAATTGAGCGGAACCTACGAGCAGTACTTC.

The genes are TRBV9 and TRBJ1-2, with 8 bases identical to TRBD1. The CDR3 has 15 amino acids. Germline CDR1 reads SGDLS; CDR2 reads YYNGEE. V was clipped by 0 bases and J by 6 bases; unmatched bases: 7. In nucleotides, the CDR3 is TGTGCCAGCAGCGTAGACACAGGGGGATCCCATGGCTACACCTTC. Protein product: CASSVDTGGSHGYTF.

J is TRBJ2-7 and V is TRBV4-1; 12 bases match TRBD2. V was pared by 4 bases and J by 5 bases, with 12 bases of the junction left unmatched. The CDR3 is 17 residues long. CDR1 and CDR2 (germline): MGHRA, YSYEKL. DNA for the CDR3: TGCGCCAGCAGCCCTCGGGGTCTAGCGGGAGGGCCCAACGAGCAGTACTTC. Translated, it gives CASSPRGLAGGPNEQYF.

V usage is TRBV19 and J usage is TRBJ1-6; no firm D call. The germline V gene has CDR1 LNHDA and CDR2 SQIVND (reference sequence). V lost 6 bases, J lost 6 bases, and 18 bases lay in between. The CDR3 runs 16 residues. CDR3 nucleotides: TGTGCCAGTAGAGGACGGCGCTCGGGGATTAATTCACCCCTCCACTTT. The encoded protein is CASRGRRSGINSPLHF.

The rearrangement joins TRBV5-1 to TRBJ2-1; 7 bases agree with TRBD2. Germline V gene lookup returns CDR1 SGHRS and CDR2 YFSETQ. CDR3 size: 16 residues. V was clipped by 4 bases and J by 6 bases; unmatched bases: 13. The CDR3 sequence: CASSAKRSGTVNEQFF. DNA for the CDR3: TGCGCCAGCAGCGCTAAACGAAGCGGGACCGTCAATGAGCAGTTCTTC.

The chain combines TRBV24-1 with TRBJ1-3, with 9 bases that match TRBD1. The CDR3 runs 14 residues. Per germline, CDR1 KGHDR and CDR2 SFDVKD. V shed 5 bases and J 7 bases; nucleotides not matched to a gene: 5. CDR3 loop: CATSGTGGDNTIYF. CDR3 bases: TGTGCCACCAGTGGAACAGGGGGCGATAACACCATATATTTT.